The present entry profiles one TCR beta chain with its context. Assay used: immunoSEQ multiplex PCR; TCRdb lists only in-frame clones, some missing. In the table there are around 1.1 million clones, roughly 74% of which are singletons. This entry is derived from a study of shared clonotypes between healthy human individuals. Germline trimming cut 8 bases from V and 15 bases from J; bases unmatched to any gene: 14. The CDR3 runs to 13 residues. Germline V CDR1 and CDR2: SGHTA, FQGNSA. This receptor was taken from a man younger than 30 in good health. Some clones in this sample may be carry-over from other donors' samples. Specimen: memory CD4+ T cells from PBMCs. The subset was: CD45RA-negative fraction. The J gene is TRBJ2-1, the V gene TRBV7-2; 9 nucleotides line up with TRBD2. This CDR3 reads CASVAGGQNDRFF. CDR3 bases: TGTGCCAGCGTTGCGGGAGGGCAGAATGACCGGTTCTTC.